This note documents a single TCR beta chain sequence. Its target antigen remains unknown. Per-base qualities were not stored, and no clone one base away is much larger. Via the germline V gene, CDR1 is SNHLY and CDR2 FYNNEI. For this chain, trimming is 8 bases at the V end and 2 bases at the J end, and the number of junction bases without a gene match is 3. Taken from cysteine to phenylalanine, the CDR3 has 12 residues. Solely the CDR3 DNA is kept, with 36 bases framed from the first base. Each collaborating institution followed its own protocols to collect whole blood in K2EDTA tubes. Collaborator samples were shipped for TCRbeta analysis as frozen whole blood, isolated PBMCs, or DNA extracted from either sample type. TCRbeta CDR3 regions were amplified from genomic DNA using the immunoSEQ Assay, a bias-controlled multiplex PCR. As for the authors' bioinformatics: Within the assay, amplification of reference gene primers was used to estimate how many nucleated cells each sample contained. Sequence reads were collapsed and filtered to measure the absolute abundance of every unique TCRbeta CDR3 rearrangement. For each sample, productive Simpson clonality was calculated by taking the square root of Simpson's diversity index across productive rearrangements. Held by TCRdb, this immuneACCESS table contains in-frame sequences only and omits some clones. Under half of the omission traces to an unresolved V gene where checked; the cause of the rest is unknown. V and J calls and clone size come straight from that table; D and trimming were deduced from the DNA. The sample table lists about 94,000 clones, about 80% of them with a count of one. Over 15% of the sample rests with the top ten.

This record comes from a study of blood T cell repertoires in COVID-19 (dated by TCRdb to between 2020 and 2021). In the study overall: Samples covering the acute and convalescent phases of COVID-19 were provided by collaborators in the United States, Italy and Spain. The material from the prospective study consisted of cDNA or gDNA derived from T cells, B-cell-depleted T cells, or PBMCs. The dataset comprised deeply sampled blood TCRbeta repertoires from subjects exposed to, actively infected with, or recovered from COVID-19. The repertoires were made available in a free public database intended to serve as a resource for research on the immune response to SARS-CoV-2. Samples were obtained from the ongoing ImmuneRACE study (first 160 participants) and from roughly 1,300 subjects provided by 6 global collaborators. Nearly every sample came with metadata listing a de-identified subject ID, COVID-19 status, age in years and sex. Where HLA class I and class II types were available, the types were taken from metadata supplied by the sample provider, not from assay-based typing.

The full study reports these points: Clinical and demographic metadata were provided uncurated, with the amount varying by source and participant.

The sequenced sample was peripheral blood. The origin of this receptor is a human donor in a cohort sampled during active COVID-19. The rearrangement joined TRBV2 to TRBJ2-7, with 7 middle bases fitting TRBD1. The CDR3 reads CASGTVTYEQYF. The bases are TGTGCCAGCGGGACAGTGACCTACGAGCAGTACTTC.